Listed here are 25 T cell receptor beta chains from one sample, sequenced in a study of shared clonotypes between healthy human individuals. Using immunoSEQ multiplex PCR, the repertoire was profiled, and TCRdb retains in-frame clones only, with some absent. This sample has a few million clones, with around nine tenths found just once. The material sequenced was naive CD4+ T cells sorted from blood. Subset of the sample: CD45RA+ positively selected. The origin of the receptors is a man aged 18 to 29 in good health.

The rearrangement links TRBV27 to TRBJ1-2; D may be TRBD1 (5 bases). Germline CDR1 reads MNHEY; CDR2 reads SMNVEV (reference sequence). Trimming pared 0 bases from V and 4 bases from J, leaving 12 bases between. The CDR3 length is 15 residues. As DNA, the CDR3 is TGTGCCAGCAGTTTATCAGCAGGGACTCTCTATGGCTACACCTTC. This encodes CASSLSAGTLYGYTF.

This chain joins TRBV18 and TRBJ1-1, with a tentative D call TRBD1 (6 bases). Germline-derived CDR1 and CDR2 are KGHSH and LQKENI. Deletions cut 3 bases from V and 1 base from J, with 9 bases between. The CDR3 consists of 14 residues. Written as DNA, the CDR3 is TGTGCCAGCTCACCGATGGACAGGAACACTGAAGCTTTCTTT. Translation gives CASSPMDRNTEAFF.

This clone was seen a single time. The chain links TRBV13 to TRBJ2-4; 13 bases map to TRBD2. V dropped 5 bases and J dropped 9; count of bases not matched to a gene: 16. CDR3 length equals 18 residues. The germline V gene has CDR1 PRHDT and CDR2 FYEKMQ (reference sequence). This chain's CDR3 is CASSPRTSGGPSWGIQYF. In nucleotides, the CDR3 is TGTGCCAGCAGCCCTCGGACTAGCGGGGGTCCTTCTTGGGGCATTCAGTACTTC.

CDR3: CASSSPSGPNTDTQYF. The CDR3 nucleotides are TGTGCCAGCAGCTCCCCTAGCGGGCCTAACACAGATACGCAGTATTTT. The chain employs TRBV7-2 and TRBJ2-3; TRBD2 matches 8 bases. There are 16 residues in the CDR3. Germline lookup yields CDR1 SGHTA and CDR2 FQGNSA. After removal of 4 bases from V and 2 bases from J, the junction contained 8 bases not matched to a gene.

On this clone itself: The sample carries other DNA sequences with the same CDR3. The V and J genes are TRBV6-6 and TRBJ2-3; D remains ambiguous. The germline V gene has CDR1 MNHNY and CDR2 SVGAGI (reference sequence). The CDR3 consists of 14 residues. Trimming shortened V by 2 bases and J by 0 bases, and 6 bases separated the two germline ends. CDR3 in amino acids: CASSYGLSTDTQYF. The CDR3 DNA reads TGTGCCAGCAGTTACGGGTTAAGCACAGATACGCAGTATTTT.

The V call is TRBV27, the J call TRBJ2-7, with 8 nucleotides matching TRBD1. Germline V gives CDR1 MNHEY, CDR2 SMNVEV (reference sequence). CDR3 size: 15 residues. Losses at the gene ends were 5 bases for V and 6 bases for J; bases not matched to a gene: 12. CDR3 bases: TGTGCCAGCAGTCCCCGAGACGGACAGGGATCCGAGCAGTACTTC. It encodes CASSPRDGQGSEQYF.

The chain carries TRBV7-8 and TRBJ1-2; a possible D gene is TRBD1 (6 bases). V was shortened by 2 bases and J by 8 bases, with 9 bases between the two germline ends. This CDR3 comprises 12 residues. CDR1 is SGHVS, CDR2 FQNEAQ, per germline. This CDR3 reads CASSLIGGGYTF. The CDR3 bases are TGTGCCAGCAGCTTAATAGGGGGAGGCTACACCTTC.

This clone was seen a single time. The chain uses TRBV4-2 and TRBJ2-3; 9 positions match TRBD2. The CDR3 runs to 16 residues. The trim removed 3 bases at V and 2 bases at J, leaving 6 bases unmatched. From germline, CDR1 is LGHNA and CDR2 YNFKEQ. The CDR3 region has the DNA TGTGCCAGCAGCCAGAAAGCGGGGGGCGTCACAGATACGCAGTATTTT. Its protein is CASSQKAGGVTDTQYF.

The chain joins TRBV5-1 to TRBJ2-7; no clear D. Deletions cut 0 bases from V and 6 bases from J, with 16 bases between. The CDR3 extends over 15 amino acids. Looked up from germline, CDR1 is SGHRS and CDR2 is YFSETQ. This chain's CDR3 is CASSLEAVSSIEQYF. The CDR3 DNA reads TGCGCCAGCAGCTTGGAGGCAGTCTCCTCTATCGAGCAGTACTTC.

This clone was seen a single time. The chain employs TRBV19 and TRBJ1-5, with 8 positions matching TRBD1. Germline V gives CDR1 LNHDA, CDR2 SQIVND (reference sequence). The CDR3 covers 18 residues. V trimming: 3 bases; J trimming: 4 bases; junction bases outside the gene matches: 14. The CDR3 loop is CASSINPTGTGKNQPQHF. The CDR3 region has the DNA TGTGCCAGTAGTATTAACCCCACCGGGACAGGAAAAAATCAGCCCCAGCATTTT.

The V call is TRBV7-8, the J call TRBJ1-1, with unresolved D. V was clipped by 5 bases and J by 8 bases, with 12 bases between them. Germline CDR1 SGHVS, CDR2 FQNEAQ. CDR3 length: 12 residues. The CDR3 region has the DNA TGTGCCAGCAGCCCCGGACGGGAAGAAGCTTTCTTT. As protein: CASSPGREEAFF.

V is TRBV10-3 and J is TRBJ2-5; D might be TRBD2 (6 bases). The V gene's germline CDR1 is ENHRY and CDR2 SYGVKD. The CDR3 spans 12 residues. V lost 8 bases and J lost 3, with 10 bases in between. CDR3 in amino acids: CAIGTLEETQYF. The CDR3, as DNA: TGTGCCATCGGGACTTTAGAAGAGACCCAGTACTTC.

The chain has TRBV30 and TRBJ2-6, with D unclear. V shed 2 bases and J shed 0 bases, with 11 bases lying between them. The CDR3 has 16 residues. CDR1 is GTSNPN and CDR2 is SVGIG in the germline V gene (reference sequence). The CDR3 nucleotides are TGTGCCTGGAGTTCATTAAGGGTCTCTGGGGCCAACGTCCTGACTTTC. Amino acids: CAWSSLRVSGANVLTF. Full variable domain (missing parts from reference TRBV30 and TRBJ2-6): SQTIHQWPATLVQPVGSPLSLECTVEGTSNPNLYWYRQAAGRGLQLLFYSVGIGQISSEVPQNLSASRPQDRQFILSSKKLLLSDSGFYLCAWSSLRVSGANVLTFGAGSRLTVL.

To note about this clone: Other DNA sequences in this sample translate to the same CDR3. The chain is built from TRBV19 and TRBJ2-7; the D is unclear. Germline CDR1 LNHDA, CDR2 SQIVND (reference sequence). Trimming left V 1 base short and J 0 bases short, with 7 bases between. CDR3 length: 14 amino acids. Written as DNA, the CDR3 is TGTGCCAGTAGTATAGGGGGTAGCTCCTACGAGCAGTACTTC. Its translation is CASSIGGSSYEQYF.

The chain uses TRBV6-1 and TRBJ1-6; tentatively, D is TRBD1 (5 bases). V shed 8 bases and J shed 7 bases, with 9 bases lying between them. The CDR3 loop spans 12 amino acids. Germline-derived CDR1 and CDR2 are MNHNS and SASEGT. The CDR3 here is CASVSGNSPLHF. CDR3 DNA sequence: TGTGCCAGCGTGTCAGGGAATTCACCCCTCCACTTT.

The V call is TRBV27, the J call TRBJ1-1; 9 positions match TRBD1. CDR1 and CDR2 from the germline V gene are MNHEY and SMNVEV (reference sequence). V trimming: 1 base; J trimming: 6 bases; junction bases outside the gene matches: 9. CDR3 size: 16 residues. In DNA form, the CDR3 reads TGTGCCAGCAGTTTATTACCGGGACAGGGTGGTGCTGAAGCTTTCTTT. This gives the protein CASSLLPGQGGAEAFF.

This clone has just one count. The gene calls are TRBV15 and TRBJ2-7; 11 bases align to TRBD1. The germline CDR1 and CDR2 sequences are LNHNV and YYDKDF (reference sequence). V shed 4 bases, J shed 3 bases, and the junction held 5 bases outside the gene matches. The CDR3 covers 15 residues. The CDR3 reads CATSTGTGGIYEQYF. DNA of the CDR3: TGTGCCACCAGCACTGGGACAGGGGGAATCTACGAGCAGTACTTC. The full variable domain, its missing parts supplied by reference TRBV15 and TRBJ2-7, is DAMVIQNPRYQVTQFGKPVTLSCSQTLNHNVMYWYQQKSSQAPKLLFHYYDKDFNNEADTPDNFQSRRPNTSFCFLDIRSPGLGDTAMYLCATSTGTGGIYEQYFGPGTRLTVT.

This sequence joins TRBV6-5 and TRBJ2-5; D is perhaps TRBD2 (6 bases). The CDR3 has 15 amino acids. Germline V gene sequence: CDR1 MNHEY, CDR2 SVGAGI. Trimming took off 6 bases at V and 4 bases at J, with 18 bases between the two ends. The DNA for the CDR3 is TGTGCCAGCAGCCCTCCGGGACTCCGGGGAGAGACCCAGTACTTC. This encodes CASSPPGLRGETQYF.

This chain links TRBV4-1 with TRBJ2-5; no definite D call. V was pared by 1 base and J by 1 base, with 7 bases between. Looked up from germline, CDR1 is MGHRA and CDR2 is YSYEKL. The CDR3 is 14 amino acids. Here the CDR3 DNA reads TGCGCCAGCAGCCAAGTAACACCCCAAGAGACCCAGTACTTC. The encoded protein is CASSQVTPQETQYF.

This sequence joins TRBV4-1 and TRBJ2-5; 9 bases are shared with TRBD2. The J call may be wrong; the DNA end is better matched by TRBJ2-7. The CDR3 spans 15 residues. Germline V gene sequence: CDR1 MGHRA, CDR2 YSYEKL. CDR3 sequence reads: CASSQVSGSRYEQYF. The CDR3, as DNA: TGCGCCAGCAGCCAAGTTAGCGGGAGCCGCTACGAGCAGTACTTC.

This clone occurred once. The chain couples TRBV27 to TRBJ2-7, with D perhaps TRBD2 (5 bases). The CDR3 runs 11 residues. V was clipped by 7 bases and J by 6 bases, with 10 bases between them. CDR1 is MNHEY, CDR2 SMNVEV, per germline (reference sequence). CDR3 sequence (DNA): TGTGCCAGCATTGAGGGTCGCGAGCAGTACTTC. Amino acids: CASIEGREQYF.

CDR3 nucleotides: TGTGCCAGCAGTTGGGGTGGGACCAAAAACTCTGGAAACACCATATATTTT. Translating it yields CASSWGGTKNSGNTIYF. This chain joins TRBV5-4 and TRBJ1-3; D is perhaps TRBD1 (5 bases). The CDR3 is 17 residues long. V shed 5 bases and J shed 0 bases, with 18 bases lying between them. In germline, CDR1 is SGHNT, CDR2 YYREEE (reference sequence).

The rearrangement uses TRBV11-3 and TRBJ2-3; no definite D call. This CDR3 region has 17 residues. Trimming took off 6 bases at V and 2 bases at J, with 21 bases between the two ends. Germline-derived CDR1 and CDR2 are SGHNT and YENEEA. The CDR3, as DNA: TGTGCCAGCAGACGATTAGGAAAGTGGCAGAACACAGATACGCAGTATTTT. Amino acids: CASRRLGKWQNTDTQYF.

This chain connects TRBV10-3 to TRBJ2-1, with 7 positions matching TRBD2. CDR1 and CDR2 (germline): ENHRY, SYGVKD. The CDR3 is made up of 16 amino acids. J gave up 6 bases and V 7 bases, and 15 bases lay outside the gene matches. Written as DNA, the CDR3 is TGTGCCATCAATTCATCCAGGGCGGGAGCCTCCAATGAGCAGTTCTTC. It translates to CAINSSRAGASNEQFF.

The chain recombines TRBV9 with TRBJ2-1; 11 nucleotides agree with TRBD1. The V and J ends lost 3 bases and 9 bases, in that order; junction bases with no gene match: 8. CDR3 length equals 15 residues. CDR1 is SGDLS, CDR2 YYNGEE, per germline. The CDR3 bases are TGTGCCAGCAGCGCCGAGACCGGGACAGGGGGTGAGCAGTTCTTC. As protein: CASSAETGTGGEQFF.